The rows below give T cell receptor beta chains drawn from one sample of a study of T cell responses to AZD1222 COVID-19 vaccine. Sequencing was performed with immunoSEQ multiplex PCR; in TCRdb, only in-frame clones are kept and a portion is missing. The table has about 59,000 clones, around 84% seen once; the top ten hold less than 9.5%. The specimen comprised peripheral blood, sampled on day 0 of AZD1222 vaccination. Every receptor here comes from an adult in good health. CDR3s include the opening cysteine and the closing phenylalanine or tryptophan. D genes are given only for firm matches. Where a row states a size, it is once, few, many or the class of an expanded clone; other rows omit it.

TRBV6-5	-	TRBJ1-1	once	CASSYISGQVNTEAFF	TGTGCCAGCAGTTACATCTCGGGACAAGTGAACACTGAAGCTTTCTTT
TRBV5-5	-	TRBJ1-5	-	CASSSVVEQPQHF	TGTGCCAGCAGCTCGGTGGTCGAGCAGCCCCAGCATTTT
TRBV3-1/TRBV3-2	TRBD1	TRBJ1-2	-	CASSPGQGYGYGYTF	TGTGCCAGCAGCCCGGGACAGGGGTACGGCTATGGCTACACCTTC
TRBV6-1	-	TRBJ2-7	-	CASSEVGRPSYEQYF	TGTGCCAGCAGTGAAGTCGGGAGACCCTCCTACGAGCAGTACTTC
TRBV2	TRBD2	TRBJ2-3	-	CASSEIGRGDTQYF	TGTGCCAGCAGTGAAATAGGGAGGGGAGATACGCAGTATTTT
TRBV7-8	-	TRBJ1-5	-	CASSPSGGFAEPQHF	TGTGCCAGCAGCCCTAGCGGGGGTTTTGCTGAGCCCCAGCATTTT
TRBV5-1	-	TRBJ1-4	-	CASSSGSYREEKLFF	TGCGCCAGCAGCTCGGGTAGCTACCGGGAGGAAAAACTGTTTTTT
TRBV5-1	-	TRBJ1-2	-	CASSLATRDGYTF	TGCGCCAGCAGCTTGGCTACCAGGGATGGCTACACCTTC
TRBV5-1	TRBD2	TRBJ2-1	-	CASSGSGGPYNEQFF	TGCGCCAGCAGCGGGAGCGGGGGGCCTTACAATGAGCAGTTCTTC
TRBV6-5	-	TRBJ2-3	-	CASSYDSPATDTQYF	TGTGCCAGCAGTTACGACAGCCCCGCGACAGATACGCAGTATTTT
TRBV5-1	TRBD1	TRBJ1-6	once	CASSGRQGSSYNSPLHF	TGCGCCAGCAGCGGGCGACAGGGGAGCTCCTATAATTCACCCCTCCACTTT
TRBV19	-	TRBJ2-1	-	CATNQGREYNEQFF	TGTGCCACCAATCAGGGCAGGGAGTACAATGAGCAGTTCTTC
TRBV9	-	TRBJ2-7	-	CASSAGTTYEQYF	TGTGCCAGCAGCGCAGGGACGACTTACGAGCAGTACTTC
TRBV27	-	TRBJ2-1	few	CASSLAGGNEQFF	TGTGCCAGCAGTTTGGCAGGGGGGAATGAGCAGTTCTTC
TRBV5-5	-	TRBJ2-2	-	CASSLSWGKNTGELFF	TGTGCCAGCAGCTTAAGTTGGGGGAAGAACACCGGGGAGCTGTTTTTT
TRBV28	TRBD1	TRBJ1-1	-	CASRNRGPAANTEAFF	TGTGCCAGCAGGAACAGGGGTCCCGCCGCGAACACTGAAGCTTTCTTT
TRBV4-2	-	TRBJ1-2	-	CASSQDLSARGYTF	TGTGCCAGCAGCCAAGATCTGTCTGCTAGGGGCTACACCTTC
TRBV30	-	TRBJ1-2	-	CAWSVSRPPGGGYTF	TGTGCCTGGAGTGTATCACGGCCCCCCGGCGGAGGCTACACCTTC
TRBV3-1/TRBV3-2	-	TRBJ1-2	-	CASSQAGRNYGYTF	TGTGCCAGCAGCCAAGCAGGGCGCAACTATGGCTACACCTTC
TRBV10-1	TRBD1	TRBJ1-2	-	CASSERAGGTGYTF	TGCGCCAGCAGTGAGAGGGCAGGGGGAACTGGCTACACCTTC
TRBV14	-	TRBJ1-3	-	CASSQVFSGNTIYF	TGTGCCAGCAGCCAAGTGTTCTCTGGAAACACCATATATTTT
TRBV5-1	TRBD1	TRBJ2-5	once	CASSLVRDSQETQYF	TGCGCCAGCAGCTTGGTCCGGGACAGCCAAGAGACCCAGTACTTC
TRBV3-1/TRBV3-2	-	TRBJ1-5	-	CASSQMPARQPQHF	TGTGCCAGCAGCCAAATGCCGGCGAGGCAGCCCCAGCATTTT
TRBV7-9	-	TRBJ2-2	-	CASSSWNTGELFF	TGTGCCAGCAGCTCCTGGAACACCGGGGAGCTGTTTTTT
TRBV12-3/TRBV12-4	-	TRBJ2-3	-	CASTLLDTQYF	TGTGCCAGCACCCTACTAGATACGCAGTATTTT
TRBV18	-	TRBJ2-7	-	CASSLFQGRPYEQYF	TGTGCCAGCTCACTTTTCCAGGGGAGGCCCTACGAGCAGTACTTC
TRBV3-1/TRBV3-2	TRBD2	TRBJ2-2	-	CASSQISGGATGELFF	TGTGCCAGCAGCCAGATAAGCGGGGGGGCTACCGGGGAGCTGTTTTTT
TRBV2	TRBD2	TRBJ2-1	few	CASSEGRGEYNEQFF	TGTGCCAGCAGTGAAGGGCGGGGGGAGTACAATGAGCAGTTCTTC
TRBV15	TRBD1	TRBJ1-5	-	CATSRVGQQFQPQHF	TGTGCCACCAGCAGAGTGGGACAGCAGTTTCAGCCCCAGCATTTT
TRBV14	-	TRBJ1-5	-	CASSPQTGTYQPQHF	TGTGCCAGCAGCCCTCAGACGGGAACCTATCAGCCCCAGCATTTT
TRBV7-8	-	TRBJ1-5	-	CASSLAWPENQPQHF	TGTGCCAGCAGCTTAGCGTGGCCAGAAAATCAGCCCCAGCATTTT
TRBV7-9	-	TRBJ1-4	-	CASSRDPGEKLFF	TGTGCCAGCAGCCGGGACCCGGGGGAAAAACTGTTTTTT
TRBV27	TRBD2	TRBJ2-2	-	CASKRLAGGNTGELFF	TGTGCCAGCAAACGACTAGCGGGGGGGAACACCGGGGAGCTGTTTTTT
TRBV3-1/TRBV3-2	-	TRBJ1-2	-	CASSQVGEINYGYTF	TGTGCCAGCAGCCAAGTAGGGGAGATAAACTATGGCTACACCTTC
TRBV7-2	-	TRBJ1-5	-	CASSLGVREGQPQHF	TGTGCCAGCAGCTTAGGGGTCAGGGAAGGGCAGCCCCAGCATTTT
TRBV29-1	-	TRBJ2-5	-	CSVVSRLGETQYF	TGCAGCGTTGTCTCGCGTCTAGGGGAGACCCAGTACTTC
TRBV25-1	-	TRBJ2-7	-	CASSAPGPTYEQYF	TGTGCCAGCAGTGCTCCGGGGCCCACCTACGAGCAGTACTTC
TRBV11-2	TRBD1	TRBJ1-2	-	CASSLTGLDGYTF	TGTGCCAGCAGCTTGACAGGGCTGGATGGCTACACCTTC
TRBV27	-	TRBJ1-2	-	CASREDDPNYGYTF	TGTGCCAGCAGAGAGGACGACCCTAACTATGGCTACACCTTC
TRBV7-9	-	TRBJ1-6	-	CASSDNNRNSPLHF	TGTGCCAGCAGCGATAATAACAGGAATTCACCCCTCCACTTT
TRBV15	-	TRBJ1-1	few	CATSRDGWVEVLNTEAFF	TGTGCCACCAGCAGAGATGGCTGGGTGGAGGTTCTGAACACTGAAGCTTTCTTT
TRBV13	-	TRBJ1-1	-	CASSHRNTEAFF	TGTGCCAGCAGCCACAGGAACACTGAAGCTTTCTTT
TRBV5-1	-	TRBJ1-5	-	CASSLGGSQPQHF	TGCGCCAGCAGCTTGGGGGGGAGTCAGCCCCAGCATTTT
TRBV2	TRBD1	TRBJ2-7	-	CAGGMGPGGEYEQYF	TGTGCCGGGGGAATGGGGCCAGGGGGCGAGTACGAGCAGTACTTC
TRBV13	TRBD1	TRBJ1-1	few	CASSLGTGFTEAFF	TGTGCCAGCAGCTTAGGGACAGGGTTCACTGAAGCTTTCTTT